A single sample gave rise to the 30 T cell receptor beta chains below, sequenced in a study of T cells in narcolepsy. Assay: immunoSEQ multiplex PCR; the TCRdb copy retains only in-frame clones and omits some. The top ten clones hold 0.9% to 1.2% of a sample with 26,000 or so clones, around nine tenths of them seen once. What was sequenced was CD45RA- memory CD4+ T cells from PBMCs. Receptors originate from a human donor with narcolepsy.

The V call is TRBV7-8, the J call TRBJ2-1; TRBD1 aligns across 7 bases. The CDR3 extends over 16 amino acids. Trimming took 2 bases from V and 5 from J; bases not matched to a gene: 9. Germline values: CDR1 SGHVS, CDR2 FQNEAQ. CDR3 residues: CASSLMRWDSHNEQFF. CDR3 DNA sequence: TGTGCCAGCAGCTTAATGAGGTGGGACAGTCACAATGAGCAGTTCTTC.

CDR3 protein: CASSLVPRSYNEQFF. Written as DNA, the CDR3 is TGTGCCAGCAGCTTAGTGCCACGCTCCTACAATGAGCAGTTCTTC. V is TRBV7-9 and J is TRBJ2-1, with unresolved D. Deletions cut 1 base from V and 0 bases from J, with 7 bases between. CDR3 length: 15 residues. Looked up from germline, CDR1 is SEHNR and CDR2 is FQNEAQ (reference sequence).

This clone was counted only a few times. The chain is built from TRBV7-9 and TRBJ1-2; D is ambiguous. CDR1 SEHNR and CDR2 FQNEAQ come from the germline V gene (reference sequence). V lost 1 base, J lost 5 bases, and 5 bases lay in between. The CDR3 runs 12 residues. In DNA, the CDR3 is TGTGCCAGCAGCTTAGACAGATATGGCTACACCTTC. Translating it yields CASSLDRYGYTF.

The V gene is TRBV5-4, the J gene TRBJ1-2; 8 nucleotides match TRBD1. The V gene end was trimmed by 4 bases and the J gene end by 6 bases; junction bases not matched to a gene: 8. CDR1 is SGHNT, CDR2 YYREEE, per germline (reference sequence). This CDR3 is 14 amino acids long. This chain's CDR3 is CASSPKDRVDGYTF. The CDR3 nucleotides read TGTGCCAGCAGCCCGAAGGACAGGGTTGATGGCTACACCTTC.

V usage is TRBV6-5 and J usage is TRBJ1-4; possibly TRBD1 for D (5 bases). The ends were cut back, 0 bases at V and 7 bases at J, with 12 bases in the middle. This CDR3 spans 15 amino acids. Germline CDR1 reads MNHEY; CDR2 reads SVGAGI. DNA for the CDR3: TGTGCCAGCAGTTACTCTAGGGGCGCTGCTGAAAAACTGTTTTTT. As protein: CASSYSRGAAEKLFF.

This chain joins TRBV5-1 and TRBJ1-4; TRBD1 might be the D (5 bases). Germline V gene lookup returns CDR1 SGHRS and CDR2 YFSETQ. This CDR3 region has 16 residues. Trimming cost V 2 bases and J 6 bases, with 17 bases left between them. This CDR3 reads CASSLNTAGLDEKLFF. In DNA, the CDR3 is TGCGCCAGCAGCTTAAATACGGCAGGGTTAGATGAAAAACTGTTTTTT. The full variable domain, its missing parts supplied by reference TRBV5-1 and TRBJ1-4, is KAGVTQTPRYLIKTRGQQVTLSCSPISGHRSVSWYQQTPGQGLQFLFEYFSETQRNKGNFPGRFSGRQFSNSRSEMNVSTLELGDSALYLCASSLNTAGLDEKLFFGSGTQLSVL.

The count of this clone is one. The gene calls are TRBV19 and TRBJ1-1; 8 nucleotides line up with TRBD1. The CDR3 has 17 amino acids. The V gene's germline CDR1 is LNHDA and CDR2 SQIVND (reference sequence). With 5 bases clipped from V and 2 bases from J, the junction kept 13 bases outside the gene matches. As DNA, the CDR3 is TGTGCCAGTAGTTCGGGGGGCGGACAGGGCCTAAACACTGAAGCTTTCTTT. Its protein is CASSSGGGQGLNTEAFF.

The CDR3 region has the DNA TGTGCCAGTAGTAGTCCGGGAGTGACCAACCAAATAGATGGCTACACCTTC. Amino acids: CASSSPGVTNQIDGYTF. The chain couples TRBV19 to TRBJ1-2; D gene ambiguous. V was clipped by 4 bases and J by 6 bases, with 24 bases between them. This CDR3 contains 17 residues. Germline-derived CDR1 and CDR2 are LNHDA and SQIVND (reference sequence). The entire variable domain, with the rest obtained from reference TRBV19 and TRBJ1-2, is as follows: DGGITQSPKYLFRKEGQNVTLSCEQNLNHDAMYWYRQDPGQGLRLIYYSQIVNDFQKGDIAEGYSVSREKKESFPLTVTSAQKNPTAFYLCASSSPGVTNQIDGYTFGSGTRLTVV.

This clone was detected only a few times. The V and J genes are TRBV4-1 and TRBJ1-4; D remains unclear. There are 15 residues in the CDR3. CDR1 is MGHRA and CDR2 is YSYEKL in the germline V gene. The V gene lost 0 bases and the J gene lost 7 bases, with 12 bases spanning the gap. The CDR3 DNA is TGCGCCAGCAGCCAAGAAGATGCTGGCAGTGAAAAACTGTTTTTT. Its protein is CASSQEDAGSEKLFF.

This chain joins TRBV28 and TRBJ2-2, with TRBD1 as a possible D gene (8 bases). CDR3 size: 17 residues. Germline-derived CDR1 and CDR2 are MDHEN and SYDVKM. V was pared by 6 bases and J by 4 bases, with 21 bases between. This CDR3 is CASRPFQGAGVTGELFF. The CDR3 bases are TGTGCCAGCAGACCCTTTCAGGGGGCGGGAGTCACCGGGGAGCTGTTTTTT.

On this clone: Other DNA sequences in this specimen translate into the identical CDR3. J is TRBJ2-3 and V is TRBV27, with D maybe TRBD2 (7 bases). CDR1 is MNHEY, CDR2 SMNVEV, per germline (reference sequence). This CDR3 has 15 residues. V was shortened by 6 bases and J by 0 bases, with 13 bases between the two germline ends. In DNA form, the CDR3 reads TGTGCCAGCAGACATGGGGGGGCGAGCACAGATACGCAGTATTTT. This sequence encodes CASRHGGASTDTQYF.

The chain carries TRBV9 and TRBJ1-1; the D is unclear. This CDR3 spans 15 amino acids. Trimming pared 0 bases from V and 0 bases from J, leaving 9 bases between. From germline, CDR1 is SGDLS and CDR2 YYNGEE. The CDR3 region has the DNA TGTGCCAGCAGCGTAGTAGGCGGGTTGAACACTGAAGCTTTCTTT. It codes for CASSVVGGLNTEAFF.

This chain uses TRBV29-1 with TRBJ1-2; TRBD1 might be the D (6 bases). The V and J ends lost 6 bases and 6 bases respectively, with 11 bases between them. Germline assignment: CDR1 SQVTM and CDR2 ANQGSEA. The CDR3 extends over 11 amino acids. The CDR3 protein is CSVGGLDGYTF. The CDR3 DNA sequence: TGCAGCGTGGGGGGCCTGGATGGCTACACCTTC.

This chain joins TRBV19 and TRBJ1-5; a possible D gene is TRBD1 (5 bases). Germline lookup yields CDR1 LNHDA and CDR2 SQIVND (reference sequence). V lost 3 bases to trimming and J lost 5 bases, with 23 bases between them. This CDR3 comprises 18 residues. CDR3 region: CASSISLRATSGDQPQHF. CDR3 sequence (DNA): TGTGCCAGTAGTATCTCCCTTCGGGCAACATCGGGGGATCAGCCCCAGCATTTT.

The V and J genes are TRBV6-1 and TRBJ1-2, with 8 bases that match TRBD1. V was clipped by 6 bases and J by 2 bases; unmatched bases: 8. Germline-derived CDR1 and CDR2 are MNHNS and SASEGT. The CDR3 totals 15 residues. The CDR3 spells CASSAEQGVNYGYTF. CDR3 nucleotide sequence: TGTGCCAGCAGCGCGGAACAGGGGGTCAACTATGGCTACACCTTC.

V and J are TRBV5-8 and TRBJ1-2, with no clear D. Between the trimmed V and J ends, which lost 4 bases and 5 bases, there was a span of 15 bases. The length of the CDR3 is 14 residues. Per the germline V gene, CDR1 is SGHTS and CDR2 is YDEGEE. Here the CDR3 reads CASSPTGLTYGYTF. The CDR3 coding sequence is TGTGCCAGCAGCCCGACGGGGTTGACGTATGGCTACACCTTC.

CDR3 sequence reads: CASSRGPAESYNEQFF. The CDR3 region has the DNA TGCGCCAGCAGCCGAGGGCCAGCGGAGTCCTACAATGAGCAGTTCTTC. This sequence joins TRBV5-1 and TRBJ2-1; D might be TRBD2 (5 bases). Germline V CDR1 and CDR2: SGHRS, YFSETQ. V gave up 4 bases and J gave up 1 base, with 15 bases separating them. The CDR3 has 16 amino acids. The entire variable domain, with the rest obtained from reference TRBV5-1 and TRBJ2-1, is as follows: KAGVTQTPRYLIKTRGQQVTLSCSPISGHRSVSWYQQTPGQGLQFLFEYFSETQRNKGNFPGRFSGRQFSNSRSEMNVSTLELGDSALYLCASSRGPAESYNEQFFGPGTRLTVL.

The chain recombines TRBV5-1 with TRBJ1-4, with a tentative D call TRBD1 (6 bases). The germline V and J ends were trimmed by 0 bases and 6 bases, with 9 bases remaining between them. Germline CDR1 and CDR2: SGHRS and YFSETQ. This CDR3 contains 14 residues. The CDR3: CASSLDRADEKLFF. The CDR3 DNA reads TGCGCCAGCAGCTTGGACAGGGCGGATGAAAAACTGTTTTTT.

The chain recombines TRBV6-1 with TRBJ1-2, with D uncertain. Germline V CDR1 and CDR2: MNHNS, SASEGT. V dropped 3 bases and J dropped 3 bases, with 5 bases sitting between them. The CDR3 extends over 12 amino acids. The CDR3 DNA reads TGTGCCAGCAGTGAGGTGGACTATGGCTACACCTTC. Translating it yields CASSEVDYGYTF.

This chain connects TRBV5-1 to TRBJ1-3, with D perhaps matching TRBD1 (6 bases). The CDR3 is made up of 14 amino acids. CDR1 SGHRS and CDR2 YFSETQ come from the germline V gene. The V end was cut by 2 bases, the J end by 4 bases, with 10 bases between. This CDR3 is CASSFMGAGNTIYF. CDR3 sequence (DNA): TGCGCCAGCAGCTTTATGGGGGCCGGAAACACCATATATTTT. The variable domain in full, with the rest retrieved from reference TRBV5-1 and TRBJ1-3, is KAGVTQTPRYLIKTRGQQVTLSCSPISGHRSVSWYQQTPGQGLQFLFEYFSETQRNKGNFPGRFSGRQFSNSRSEMNVSTLELGDSALYLCASSFMGAGNTIYFGEGSWLTVV.

J is TRBJ1-1 and V is TRBV18, with D perhaps TRBD1 (5 bases). Germline CDR1 KGHSH, CDR2 LQKENI. With 6 bases removed from V and 7 bases from J, the gap between germline ends came to 18 bases. CDR3 length: 14 amino acids. The CDR3 nucleotides read TGTGCCAGCTCCCTGGATTCAGGGTGGGTTGAAGCTTTCTTT. Translating it yields CASSLDSGWVEAFF.

This rearrangement joins TRBV2 to TRBJ1-2; D is unresolved. The germline V gene has CDR1 SNHLY and CDR2 FYNNEI. The CDR3 extends over 11 amino acids. CDR3 protein: CGGGRNYGYTF. Here the CDR3 DNA reads TGTGGGGGTGGCCGGAACTATGGCTACACCTTC.

The chain joins TRBV2 to TRBJ1-2; D gene unclear. Looked up from germline, CDR1 is SNHLY and CDR2 is FYNNEI. The CDR3 contains 14 residues. V dropped 7 bases and J dropped 4 bases, with 16 bases sitting between them. CDR3 nucleotide sequence: TGTGCCAGCACCCAGGAGGCGTTTAGCTATGGCTACACCTTC. Its protein product is CASTQEAFSYGYTF.

The chain recombines TRBV15 with TRBJ2-7, with D possibly matching TRBD1 (6 bases). V was shortened by 0 bases and J by 4 bases, with 7 bases between the two germline ends. The CDR3 is 13 amino acids. Germline lookup yields CDR1 LNHNV and CDR2 YYDKDF (reference sequence). CDR3 residues: CATSREQGYEQYF. CDR3 DNA sequence: TGTGCCACCAGCAGAGAGCAGGGGTACGAGCAGTACTTC.

This clone occurred a few times. Other nucleotide sequences in the sample specify the same CDR3. The V gene is TRBV19, the J gene TRBJ2-6, with TRBD1 as a possible D gene (6 bases). The germline CDR1 and CDR2 sequences are LNHDA and SQIVND (reference sequence). With 4 bases removed from V and 3 bases from J, the gap between germline ends came to 10 bases. The CDR3 consists of 15 residues. The CDR3 is CASSTGVSGANVLTF. The CDR3 DNA reads TGTGCCAGTAGTACAGGGGTTAGTGGGGCCAACGTCCTGACTTTC.

The V call is TRBV6-5, the J call TRBJ2-2; no clear D gene. V lost 6 bases and J lost 0, with 11 bases in between. The germline V gene encodes CDR1 MNHEY and CDR2 SVGAGI. The CDR3 sequence is 15 residues long. CDR3: CASSRYLSNTGELFF. The CDR3 bases are TGTGCCAGCAGCCGATACCTATCGAACACCGGGGAGCTGTTTTTT.

This chain connects TRBV6-6 to TRBJ2-7, with 10 bases matching TRBD2. CDR1 and CDR2 (germline): MNHNY, SVGAGI (reference sequence). CDR3 length equals 15 residues. Trimming took 4 bases from V and 3 from J; bases not matched to a gene: 6. CDR3 sequence reads: CASSWTSGGGYEQYV. In DNA form, the CDR3 reads TGTGCCAGCAGTTGGACTAGCGGCGGGGGCTACGAGCAGTACGTC.

The CDR3 DNA reads TGTGCCAGCAGTGAAGTTACCTCCCCTAATGAAAAACTGTTTTTT. It specifies CASSEVTSPNEKLFF. This chain joins TRBV6-1 and TRBJ1-4, with unresolved D. The V gene lost 1 base and the J gene lost 3 bases, with 9 bases spanning the gap. CDR3 length equals 15 residues. The germline V gene has CDR1 MNHNS and CDR2 SASEGT.

The sample holds a few counts of this clone. The V gene is TRBV29-1, the J gene TRBJ2-5; D is perhaps TRBD1 (6 bases). CDR1 is SQVTM and CDR2 is ANQGSEA in the germline V gene. V was clipped by 2 bases and J by 2 bases, with 12 bases between them. CDR3 length: 14 residues. CDR3 region: CSVEWTAQQETQYF. The DNA for the CDR3 is TGCAGCGTTGAATGGACAGCACAACAAGAGACCCAGTACTTC. Full variable domain (rest looked up from reference TRBV29-1 and TRBJ2-5): SAVISQKPSRDICQRGTSLTIQCQVDSQVTMMFWYRQQPGQSLTLIATANQGSEATYESGFVIDKFPISRPNLTFSTLTVSNMSPEDSSIYLCSVEWTAQQETQYFGPGTRLLVL.

The chain has TRBV19 and TRBJ1-1; a possible D gene is TRBD1 (6 bases). CDR1 and CDR2 (germline): LNHDA, SQIVND (reference sequence). The CDR3 runs 14 residues. The V end lost 7 bases, the J end lost 1 base, and 13 bases lay between the germline ends. CDR3 nucleotide sequence: TGTGCCAGTAATGCCCAAGGGGGGAACACTGAAGCTTTCTTT. It is translated as CASNAQGGNTEAFF.